This note documents a single T cell receptor beta chain sequence. The CDR3 has 17 residues. Per the germline V gene, CDR1 is KGHSY and CDR2 is FQNENV. The V and J ends lost 1 base and 0 bases respectively, with 12 bases between them. This entry comes from a study of shared T cell receptors in the human thymus. The protocol was immunoSEQ multiplex PCR, while the TCRdb copy is restricted to in-frame clones and leaves out a portion. The profile shows a few hundred thousand clones, just under 95% of them singletons. The receptor was isolated from a human donor. The material sequenced was thymocytes. The chain recombines TRBV16 with TRBJ2-2, with D perhaps TRBD2 (6 bases). The CDR3 region has the DNA TGTGCCAGCAGCCAATGGGCGGGACCCCCGAACACCGGGGAGCTGTTTTTT. It is translated as CASSQWAGPPNTGELFF. Full variable domain (rest looked up from reference TRBV16 and TRBJ2-2): GEEVAQTPKHLVRGEGQKAKLYCAPIKGHSYVFWYQQVLKNEFKFLISFQNENVFDETGMPKERFSAKCLPNSPCSLEIQATKLEDSAVYFCASSQWAGPPNTGELFFGEGSRLTVL.